The 7 T cell receptor beta chains presented below share a single source sample, sequenced in a study of shared clonotypes between healthy human individuals. Only CD45RO-negative cells positively selected for CCR7 counted as naive CD8 cells, so terminally differentiated effector memory CD45RA+ cells were excluded. Assay: immunoSEQ multiplex PCR; the TCRdb copy retains only in-frame clones and omits some. The sample lists some 2,000,000 clones, about 95% occurring once. Source material: naive CD8+ T cells sorted from blood. All receptors come from a man younger than 35 in good health.

This chain joins TRBV27 and TRBJ2-7; 7 nucleotides match TRBD1. Per the germline V gene, CDR1 is MNHEY and CDR2 is SMNVEV (reference sequence). The ends lost 4 bases at V and 0 bases at J; junction bases unmatched: 6. CDR3 length: 15 residues. The CDR3: CASSYWTGSSYEQYF. The CDR3 region has the DNA TGTGCCAGCAGTTACTGGACAGGTAGCTCCTACGAGCAGTACTTC.

As regards this clone: Within the sample, other DNA sequences also encode this same CDR3. The rearrangement joins TRBV19 to TRBJ2-1; 12 positions agree with TRBD2. The CDR3 totals 16 residues. From germline, CDR1 is LNHDA and CDR2 SQIVND (reference sequence). The J segment lost 0 bases and the V segment lost 5 bases, leaving 2 bases of the junction unmatched. CDR3 nucleotide sequence: TGTGCCAGTAGTGGACTAGCGGGGAGCTCCTACAATGAGCAGTTCTTC. This sequence encodes CASSGLAGSSYNEQFF. Full variable domain (missing parts from reference TRBV19 and TRBJ2-1): DGGITQSPKYLFRKEGQNVTLSCEQNLNHDAMYWYRQDPGQGLRLIYYSQIVNDFQKGDIAEGYSVSREKKESFPLTVTSAQKNPTAFYLCASSGLAGSSYNEQFFGPGTRLTVL.

V is TRBV4-1 and J is TRBJ2-7; no reliable D call. This CDR3 contains 16 residues. The germline CDR1 and CDR2 sequences are MGHRA and YSYEKL. Deletions cut 1 base from V and 0 bases from J, with 13 bases between. The CDR3 spells CASSQVSGLGSYEQYF. The CDR3 nucleotides are TGCGCCAGCAGCCAAGTATCCGGGCTCGGCTCCTACGAGCAGTACTTC.

The rearrangement uses TRBV9 and TRBJ2-7, with D perhaps TRBD1 or TRBD2 (6 bases each). V was shortened by 3 bases and J by 3 bases, with 16 bases between the two germline ends. The CDR3 runs 15 residues. The germline V gene has CDR1 SGDLS and CDR2 YYNGEE. The CDR3 DNA reads as TGTGCCAGCAGCGCTGGAGGGGACACGATCTACGAGCAGTACTTC. It specifies CASSAGGDTIYEQYF.

V gene TRBV28 combines with J gene TRBJ1-2, with D possibly being TRBD1 (5 bases). This CDR3 contains 12 residues. Germline V gene lookup returns CDR1 MDHEN and CDR2 SYDVKM. V lost 3 bases and J lost 6, with 8 bases in between. CDR3 in DNA: TGTGCCAGCAGTTTGCCAGGGAATGGCTACACCTTC. Translating gives CASSLPGNGYTF.

CDR3 residues: CASGPSGGSSYEQYF. The CDR3 coding sequence is TGTGCCAGCGGTCCCTCGGGCGGCAGCTCCTACGAGCAGTACTTC. The chain has TRBV7-9 and TRBJ2-7; D remains unclear. CDR1 is SEHNR and CDR2 is FQNEAQ in the germline V gene (reference sequence). This CDR3 comprises 15 residues. Trimming took off 8 bases at V and 0 bases at J, with 17 bases between the two ends.

The chain has TRBV13 and TRBJ2-7; 7 bases are shared with TRBD1. V gave up 4 bases and J gave up 2 bases; unmatched junction bases: 8. Germline assignment: CDR1 PRHDT and CDR2 FYEKMQ (reference sequence). This CDR3 region has 15 residues. DNA for the CDR3: TGTGCCAGCAGCTCAACAGGGGCGGTGGCCTACGAGCAGTACTTC. Translated, it gives CASSSTGAVAYEQYF.